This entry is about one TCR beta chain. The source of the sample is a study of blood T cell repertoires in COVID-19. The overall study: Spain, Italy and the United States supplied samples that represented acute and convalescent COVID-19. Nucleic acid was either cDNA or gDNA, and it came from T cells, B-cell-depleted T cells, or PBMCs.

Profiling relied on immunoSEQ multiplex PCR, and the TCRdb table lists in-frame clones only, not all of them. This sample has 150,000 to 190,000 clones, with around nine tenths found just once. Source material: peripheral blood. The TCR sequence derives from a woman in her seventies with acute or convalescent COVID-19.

CDR3 bases: TGTGCCAGCAGCCCCGGACAGGGGGCGGTTACTGAAGCTTTCTTT. Residues: CASSPGQGAVTEAFF. The rearrangement uses TRBV7-2 and TRBJ1-1, with TRBD1 identical over 11 bases. The V and J ends lost 5 bases and 5 bases, in that order; junction bases with no gene match: 7. Germline V CDR1 and CDR2: SGHTA, FQGNSA. The CDR3 is 15 amino acids.